This T cell receptor beta chain was identified in a study of T cell changes during pregnancy in multiple sclerosis. Trimming pared 5 bases from V and 3 bases from J, leaving 11 bases between. This CDR3 is built from 13 residues. The germline gives CDR1 SGHTA, CDR2 FQGNSA. Assay: immunoSEQ multiplex PCR; the TCRdb copy retains only in-frame clones and omits some. The data contain tens of thousands of clones, approximately 87% of them singletons. The V and J genes are TRBV7-2 and TRBJ2-7; D is possibly TRBD2 (5 bases). The sequenced sample consisted of peripheral blood from another person, used as feeder cells. The receptor's source is a human donor whose cells served as feeder cells for cultures in a pregnancy study. CDR3 region: CASSRARGYEQYF. As DNA, the CDR3 is TGTGCCAGCAGCCGGGCTCGGGGCTACGAGCAGTACTTC.